This T cell receptor (beta chain) originates from a study of T cell responses to AZD1222 COVID-19 vaccine. Broader study findings: Regions left unmutated in variants are reportedly the target of nearly half of spike-specific TCRs. Clonal diversity was possibly underestimated; the donors were predominantly white British and more often female.

Sequencing used immunoSEQ multiplex PCR; TCRdb keeps in-frame clones, though not all of them. Of about 120,000 clones in the sample, 70% to 90% were seen once. Losses at the gene ends were 5 bases for V and 11 bases for J; bases not matched to a gene: 5. The length of the CDR3 is 12 residues. Germline lookup yields CDR1 SNHLY and CDR2 FYNNEI. On this clone: No antigen is known for it.

The input for sequencing was peripheral blood, taken on day 0 of AZD1222 vaccination. The source of this sequence is an adult in good health. The chain recombines TRBV2 with TRBJ1-2, with TRBD1 identical over 10 bases. CDR3 residues: CASSLRTGGYTF. CDR3 coding DNA: TGTGCCAGCAGTCTAAGGACAGGGGGGTACACCTTC.